The 31 T cell receptor beta chains in this list originate from one sample, sequenced in a study of human T cells and chemical hapten exposure. MiXCR, applied by TCRdb to the RACE reads, yields one record per CDR3 protein. The sample contains some 120,000 distinct CDR3 sequences, about an eighth of which appear only once. Time point given: patch test 1, 2 weeks after DPC sensitization. As for treatment: therapeutic diphenylcyclopropenone sensitization with weekly scalp DPC. The sequencing here drew on whole blood, taken in connection with sensitization to the hapten diphenylcyclopropenone (DPC). The origin of the receptors is a woman aged 50 to 60 with alopecia areata. Some clones in this sample may be carry-over from other donors' samples.

This clonotype was observed at least ten times. The chain employs TRBV7-2 and TRBJ1-2, with a weak D call TRBD1 (5 bases). This CDR3 contains 14 residues. The V end lost 1 base, the J end lost 4 bases, and 10 bases lay between the germline ends. Germline CDR1 is SGHTA and CDR2 is FQGNSA. CDR3 sequence reads: CASSLDAGGYGYTF. CDR3 sequence (DNA): TGTGCCAGCAGCTTAGATGCGGGGGGCTATGGCTACACCTTC.

V is TRBV6-6 and J is TRBJ2-5, with 8 positions matching TRBD1. CDR3 length equals 14 residues. Unmatched junction bases numbered 6, after V lost 4 bases and J lost 5 bases. CDR1 and CDR2 from the germline V gene are MNHNY and SVGAGI (reference sequence). The CDR3 loop is CASSSGQVMETQYF. In DNA form, the CDR3 reads TGTGCCAGCAGTTCGGGACAGGTAATGGAGACCCAGTACTTC.

This clonotype was found a few times. The genes are TRBV5-1 and TRBJ2-7; D is perhaps TRBD1 (6 bases). In germline, CDR1 is SGHRS, CDR2 YFSETQ. V was pared by 4 bases and J by 3 bases, with 20 bases between. The CDR3 totals 16 residues. The DNA for the CDR3 is TGCGCCAGCAGCCCACCCGGGGCAGGGGTTTTCTACGAGCAGTACTTC. Protein product: CASSPPGAGVFYEQYF.

This clonotype was recorded many times. This sequence joins TRBV20-1 and TRBJ1-6; 9 bases line up with TRBD1. Unmatched junction bases numbered 13, after V lost 1 base and J lost 12 bases. The CDR3 is made up of 16 amino acids. Germline V CDR1 and CDR2: DFQATT, SNEGSKA (reference sequence). The CDR3 protein is CSARGSGTGTAGPLHF. The CDR3, as DNA: TGCAGTGCTAGAGGTTCGGGGACAGGGACCGCGGGACCCCTCCACTTT.

CDR3: CSATLLAANEQFF. CDR3 coding DNA: TGCAGTGCTACATTACTAGCGGCCAATGAGCAGTTCTTC. The chain combines TRBV20-1 with TRBJ2-1; 8 positions match TRBD2. The V gene end was trimmed by 4 bases and the J gene end by 6 bases; junction bases not matched to a gene: 5. The V gene's germline CDR1 is DFQATT and CDR2 SNEGSKA (reference sequence). This CDR3 has 13 residues.

The J gene is TRBJ1-1, the V gene TRBV6-2 or TRBV6-3; TRBD1 agrees at 8 bases. This CDR3 is built from 16 residues. Germline CDR1 and CDR2: MNHEY and SVGEGT. V gave up 3 bases and J gave up 1 base; unmatched junction bases: 7. The CDR3: CASSYDWTGSNTEAFF. CDR3 nucleotide sequence: TGTGCCAGCAGTTATGATTGGACAGGGTCGAACACTGAAGCTTTCTTT.

V and J are TRBV18 and TRBJ1-1; D gene ambiguous. V was shortened by 3 bases and J by 1 base, with 18 bases between the two germline ends. CDR1 KGHSH and CDR2 LQKENI come from the germline V gene. The CDR3 consists of 17 residues. The chain's CDR3 is CASSPLFTPDGNTEAFF. The DNA for the CDR3 is TGTGCCAGCTCACCGCTATTCACCCCTGATGGGAACACTGAAGCTTTCTTT.

This clonotype showed up many times. The J gene is TRBJ1-6, the V gene TRBV7-9; a weak D match, TRBD1 (6 bases). CDR3 size: 16 residues. The V end was cut by 4 bases, the J end by 9 bases, with 19 bases between. CDR1 and CDR2 (germline): SEHNR, FQNEAQ (reference sequence). The CDR3 sequence: CASSSALTGYSSPLHF. CDR3 sequence (DNA): TGTGCCAGCAGCTCAGCTCTTACAGGGTACAGTTCACCCCTCCACTTT.

The table lists this clonotype with many counts. V and J are TRBV6-5 and TRBJ1-5, with no clear D. The CDR3 extends over 13 amino acids. Per the germline V gene, CDR1 is MNHEY and CDR2 is SVGAGI. Trimming cost V 5 bases and J 4 bases, with 9 bases left between them. Here the CDR3 reads CASSVDRNQPQHF. The CDR3 coding sequence is TGTGCCAGCAGTGTGGACCGAAATCAGCCCCAGCATTTT.

In this sample, this clonotype turned up many times. This chain links TRBV7-9 with TRBJ2-1; D ambiguous. CDR1 and CDR2 from the germline V gene are SEHNR and FQNEAQ (reference sequence). The CDR3 spans 17 residues. V was shortened by 3 bases and J by 0 bases, with 15 bases between the two germline ends. The CDR3 sequence: CASSFPLGVSSYNEQFF. The CDR3 nucleotides are TGTGCCAGCAGCTTCCCCCTGGGTGTCAGCTCCTACAATGAGCAGTTCTTC.

This clonotype was counted many times. The chain couples TRBV7-6 to TRBJ1-1, with TRBD1 as a possible D gene (6 bases). Trimming removed 5 bases at V and 0 bases at J, with 13 bases between. The CDR3 has 15 residues. CDR1 SGHVS and CDR2 FNYEAQ come from the germline V gene. The CDR3 bases are TGTGCCAGCAGCGCCCTACAGGGAGTGAACACTGAAGCTTTCTTT. It specifies CASSALQGVNTEAFF.

V gene TRBV7-8 combines with J gene TRBJ1-5; weak D call: TRBD1 (6 bases). Deletions cut 1 base from V and 2 bases from J, with 9 bases between. Germline CDR1 reads SGHVS; CDR2 reads FQNEAQ. CDR3 length: 15 amino acids. The CDR3 DNA sequence: TGTGCCAGCAGCTTAGTAGGGGGGCGCAATCAGCCCCAGCATTTT. It translates to CASSLVGGRNQPQHF.

The chain employs TRBV28 and TRBJ1-1, with a weak D call TRBD1 (6 bases). Trimming took 3 bases from V and 10 from J, leaving 9 bases between them. Germline CDR1 and CDR2: MDHEN and SYDVKM. The CDR3 loop spans 11 amino acids. The CDR3 DNA follows: TGTGCCAGCAGTTTTGGGGGCGGAGCTTTCTTT. Amino acid sequence: CASSFGGGAFF.

The chain is built from TRBV7-6 and TRBJ1-3; D unresolved. CDR3 length equals 15 residues. The germline V gene has CDR1 SGHVS and CDR2 FNYEAQ. Trimming removed 1 base from V and 8 bases from J, with 15 bases in between. CDR3 in amino acids: CASSLGPVRGDTIYF. The CDR3 DNA follows: TGTGCCAGCAGCTTAGGCCCAGTTCGGGGAGACACCATATATTTT.

This clonotype showed up just a few times. The J gene is TRBJ2-2, the V gene TRBV6-2 or TRBV6-3; possibly TRBD1 or TRBD2 for D (5 bases each). Germline-derived CDR1 and CDR2 are MNHEY and SVGEGT. The CDR3 is made up of 14 amino acids. With 6 bases removed from V and 5 bases from J, the gap between germline ends came to 13 bases. CDR3 residues: CASSRPGPTGELFF. For the CDR3, the DNA is TGTGCCAGCAGCCGTCCGGGACCTACCGGGGAGCTGTTTTTT.

This CDR3 is CASSESTGYYGYTF. CDR3 bases: TGTGCCAGCAGTGAATCAACAGGTTACTATGGCTACACCTTC. The rearrangement uses TRBV25-1 and TRBJ1-2; D is possibly TRBD1 (5 bases). The V end was cut by 1 base, the J end by 3 bases, with 9 bases between. Germline V gene lookup returns CDR1 MGHDK and CDR2 SYGVNS. CDR3 length: 14 amino acids.

The chain joins TRBV28 to TRBJ2-7, with 11 nucleotides matching TRBD1. Germline loops: CDR1 MDHEN, CDR2 SYDVKM. The CDR3 spans 15 residues. The V and J ends lost 4 bases and 6 bases, in that order; junction bases with no gene match: 8. This CDR3 reads CASSSWGQGGREQYF. CDR3 DNA sequence: TGTGCCAGCAGTTCATGGGGACAGGGGGGTCGCGAGCAGTACTTC.

This clonotype turned up a few times. The rearrangement uses TRBV7-2 and TRBJ2-2; 11 nucleotides align to TRBD2. This CDR3 contains 15 residues. With 5 bases clipped from V and 12 bases from J, the junction kept 11 bases outside the gene matches. The germline gives CDR1 SGHTA, CDR2 FQGNSA. The CDR3 sequence: CASSVSGLAVAQLFF. In DNA, the CDR3 is TGTGCCAGCAGCGTTTCGGGACTAGCGGTCGCCCAGCTGTTTTTT.

This clonotype has only a few counts. The rearrangement joins TRBV18 to TRBJ2-1, with a possible D match to TRBD1 (6 bases). Germline CDR1 reads KGHSH; CDR2 reads LQKENI. CDR3 length equals 12 residues. V was clipped by 1 base and J by 11 bases, with 9 bases between them. The CDR3 is CASSPRGHQQFF. CDR3 DNA sequence: TGTGCCAGCTCACCACGGGGACACCAGCAGTTCTTC.

This clonotype was recorded many times. The chain couples TRBV7-9 to TRBJ2-1; perhaps TRBD1 as D (7 bases). There are 15 residues in the CDR3. Germline V gene lookup returns CDR1 SEHNR and CDR2 FQNEAQ (reference sequence). The ends were cut back, 1 base at V and 6 bases at J, with 13 bases in the middle. Here the CDR3 reads CASSLGGTVSNEQFF. CDR3 nucleotide sequence: TGTGCCAGCAGCTTAGGCGGGACAGTCTCCAATGAGCAGTTCTTC.

This clonotype was observed a handful of times. The rearrangement links TRBV5-6 to TRBJ2-1; TRBD2 matches at 13 bases. The CDR3 length is 18 residues. The germline V gene has CDR1 SGHDT and CDR2 YYEEEE. The junction had 7 bases not matched to a gene; V was cut back by 1 base and J by 3 bases. The CDR3 reads CASSLSLAGGMNYNEQFF. The CDR3 DNA reads as TGTGCCAGCAGCTTGTCACTAGCGGGAGGGATGAACTACAATGAGCAGTTCTTC.

The J gene is TRBJ1-5, the V gene TRBV20-1; no firm D call. Deletions cut 3 bases from V and 6 bases from J, with 9 bases between. Per the germline V gene, CDR1 is DFQATT and CDR2 is SNEGSKA (reference sequence). This CDR3 has 12 amino acids. The CDR3, as DNA: TGCAGTGCTAGTAGCGGAAGTCAGCCCCAGCATTTT. This translates into CSASSGSQPQHF.

In this sample, this clonotype turned up many times. The V call is TRBV12-3 or TRBV12-4, the J call TRBJ2-5; D gene uncertain. This CDR3 contains 13 residues. Trimming left V 3 bases short and J 1 base short, with 6 bases between. CDR3 sequence (DNA): TGTGCCAGCAGTTTCTTGGTCCAAGAGACCCAGTACTTC. This codes for CASSFLVQETQYF.

This clonotype showed up many times. The CDR3, as DNA: TGTGCCAGCACCGCTCGGGGGGGGCCTCGGACCGGGGAGCTGTTTTTT. This sequence encodes CASTARGGPRTGELFF. The chain recombines TRBV28 with TRBJ2-2, with 8 nucleotides matching TRBD2. J gave up 5 bases and V 7 bases, and 12 bases lay outside the gene matches. Germline CDR1 and CDR2: MDHEN and SYDVKM. The CDR3 is 16 residues long. Based on the CDR3 plus reference TRBV28 and TRBJ2-2, the full variable domain is DVKVTQSSRYLVKRTGEKVFLECVQDMDHENMFWYRQDPGLGLRLIYFSYDVKMKEKGDIPEGYSVSREKKERFSLILESASTNQTSMYLCASTARGGPRTGELFFGEGSRLTVL.

This clonotype was seen at least ten times. CDR3 loop: CASSLAPDQPQHF. The DNA of the CDR3 is TGTGCCAGCAGTTTAGCGCCGGATCAGCCCCAGCATTTT. The chain uses TRBV12-3 or TRBV12-4 and TRBJ1-5; D ambiguous. With 0 bases removed from V and 5 bases from J, the gap between germline ends came to 5 bases. This CDR3 spans 13 amino acids.

Notes on this clonotype: The junction does not match germline at one end; this may be a read error. This chain uses TRBV5-8 with TRBJ1-1, with D uncertain. CDR3 length: 15 residues. Germline CDR1 and CDR2: SGHTS and YDEGEE. The CDR3 is CASSFRRYLKTEAFF. The CDR3 region has the DNA TGTGCCAGCAGCTTTCGTCGGTACTTGAAAACTGAAGCTTTCTTT.

V gene TRBV3-1 combines with J gene TRBJ2-1; a possible D gene is TRBD2 (5 bases). Between the trimmed V and J ends, which lost 1 base and 15 bases, there was a span of 19 bases. This CDR3 contains 14 residues. Germline CDR1 reads LGHDT; CDR2 reads YNNKEL (reference sequence). The CDR3 sequence is CASSQGKGLPILFF. In DNA, the CDR3 is TGTGCCAGCAGCCAAGGGAAAGGACTCCCAATTCTGTTCTTC.

This clonotype appeared a few times. The chain employs TRBV20-1 and TRBJ2-3, with 10 bases lining up with TRBD2. J was trimmed by 6 bases and V by 0 bases; bases with no gene match: 9. The CDR3 totals 16 residues. CDR1 and CDR2 from the germline V gene are DFQATT and SNEGSKA (reference sequence). CDR3 region: CSARDPTSGVPDTQYF. DNA of the CDR3: TGCAGTGCTAGAGATCCCACTAGCGGGGTCCCGGATACGCAGTATTTT.

This clonotype was picked up many times. The chain couples TRBV6-5 to TRBJ1-5; the D is unclear. Germline V gene data show CDR1 as MNHEY and CDR2 as SVGAGI. The V gene lost 0 bases and the J gene lost 0 bases, with 3 bases spanning the gap. This CDR3 is built from 14 residues. In DNA, the CDR3 is TGTGCCAGCAGTTACTCGAGTAGCAATCAGCCCCAGCATTTT. As protein: CASSYSSSNQPQHF.

The chain joins TRBV6-5 to TRBJ1-2; D is ambiguous. The CDR3 covers 15 residues. Germline assignment: CDR1 MNHEY and CDR2 SVGAGI. V dropped 5 bases and J dropped 3 bases, with 16 bases sitting between them. The CDR3 DNA sequence: TGTGCCAGCAGTAACCGGGGAGCAAAGCACTATGGCTACACCTTC. Protein sequence: CASSNRGAKHYGYTF.

This clonotype was picked up many times. The rearrangement links TRBV28 to TRBJ2-7; 8 bases line up with TRBD2. Germline CDR1 is MDHEN and CDR2 is SYDVKM. This CDR3 has 14 amino acids. V was clipped by 6 bases and J by 0 bases; unmatched bases: 4. The CDR3 protein is CASSRGGSSYEQYF. The CDR3 DNA reads TGTGCCAGCAGCCGGGGGGGCAGCTCCTACGAGCAGTACTTC.